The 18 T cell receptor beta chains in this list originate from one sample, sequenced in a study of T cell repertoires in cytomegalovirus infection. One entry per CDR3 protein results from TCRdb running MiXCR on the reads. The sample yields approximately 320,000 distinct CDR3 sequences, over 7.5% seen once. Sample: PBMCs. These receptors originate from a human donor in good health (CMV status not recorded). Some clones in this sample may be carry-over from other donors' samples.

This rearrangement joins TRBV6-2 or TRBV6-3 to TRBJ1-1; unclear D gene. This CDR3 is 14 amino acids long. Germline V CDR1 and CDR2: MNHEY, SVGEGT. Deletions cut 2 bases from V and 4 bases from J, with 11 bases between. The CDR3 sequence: CASSYGILSTEAFF. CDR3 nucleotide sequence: TGTGCCAGCAGTTACGGCATCTTGAGCACTGAAGCTTTCTTT.

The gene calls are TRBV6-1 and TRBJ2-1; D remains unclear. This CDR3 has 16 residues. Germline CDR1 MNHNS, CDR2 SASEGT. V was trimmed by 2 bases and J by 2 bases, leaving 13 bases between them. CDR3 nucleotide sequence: TGTGCCAGCAGTGAAAATGATTTCGCGGCCTACAATGAGCAGTTCTTC. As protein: CASSENDFAAYNEQFF.

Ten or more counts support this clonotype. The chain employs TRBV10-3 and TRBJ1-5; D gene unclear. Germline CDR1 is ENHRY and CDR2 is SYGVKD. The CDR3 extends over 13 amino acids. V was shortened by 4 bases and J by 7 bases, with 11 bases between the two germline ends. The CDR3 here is CAISVGIGQPQHF. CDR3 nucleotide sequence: TGTGCCATCAGTGTAGGGATCGGCCAGCCCCAGCATTTT.

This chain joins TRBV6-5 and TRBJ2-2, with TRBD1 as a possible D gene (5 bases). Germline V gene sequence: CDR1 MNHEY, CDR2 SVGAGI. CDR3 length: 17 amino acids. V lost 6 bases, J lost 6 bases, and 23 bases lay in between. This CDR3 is CASSHRSPGLFPGELFF. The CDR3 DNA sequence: TGTGCCAGCAGCCACCGATCTCCAGGGTTATTTCCCGGGGAGCTGTTTTTT.

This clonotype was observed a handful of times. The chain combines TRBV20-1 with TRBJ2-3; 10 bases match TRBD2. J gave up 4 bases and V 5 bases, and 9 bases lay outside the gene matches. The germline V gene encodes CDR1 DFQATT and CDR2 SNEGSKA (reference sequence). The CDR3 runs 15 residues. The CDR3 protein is CSAAHLAGVPDTQYF. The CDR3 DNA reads TGCAGTGCTGCACATCTAGCGGGAGTACCAGATACGCAGTATTTT.

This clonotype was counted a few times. In nucleotides, the CDR3 is TGCAGTGTTCAAGGCATGATGGAGAATTCACCCCTCCACTTT. Translating gives CSVQGMMENSPLHF. This rearrangement joins TRBV20-1 to TRBJ1-6; D call uncertain. The CDR3 has 14 amino acids. V was trimmed by 7 bases and J by 7 bases, leaving 17 bases between them. CDR1 is DFQATT and CDR2 is SNEGSKA in the germline V gene (reference sequence).

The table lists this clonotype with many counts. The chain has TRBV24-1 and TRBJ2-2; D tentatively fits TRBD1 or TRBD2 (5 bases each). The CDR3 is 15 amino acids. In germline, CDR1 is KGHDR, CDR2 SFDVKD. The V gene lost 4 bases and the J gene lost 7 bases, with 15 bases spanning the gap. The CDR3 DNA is TGTGCCACCAGTGACCAGGGACCGGGCCGCGGGGAGCTGTTTTTT. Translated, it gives CATSDQGPGRGELFF.

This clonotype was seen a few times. This CDR3 is CASSNGADTQYF. In DNA, the CDR3 is TGTGCCAGTAGTAATGGGGCAGATACGCAGTATTTT. This rearrangement joins TRBV19 to TRBJ2-3; D is unresolved. Trimming took off 4 bases at V and 4 bases at J, with 6 bases between the two ends. This CDR3 region has 12 residues. CDR1 and CDR2 from the germline V gene are LNHDA and SQIVND (reference sequence).

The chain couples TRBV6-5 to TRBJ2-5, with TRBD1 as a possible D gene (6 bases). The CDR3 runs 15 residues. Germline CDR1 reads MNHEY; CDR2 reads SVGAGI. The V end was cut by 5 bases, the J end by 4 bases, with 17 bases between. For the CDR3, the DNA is TGTGCCAGCAGTGACCCGACCCGAGGGGGAGAGACCCAGTACTTC. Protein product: CASSDPTRGGETQYF.

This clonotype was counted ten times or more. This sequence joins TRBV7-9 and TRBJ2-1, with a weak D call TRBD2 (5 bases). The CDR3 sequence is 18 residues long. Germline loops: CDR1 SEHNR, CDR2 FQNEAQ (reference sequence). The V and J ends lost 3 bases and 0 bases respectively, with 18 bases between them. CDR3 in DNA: TGTGCCAGCAGCTTTCCCTCGATGAGCGGAAGCTCCTACAATGAGCAGTTCTTC. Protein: CASSFPSMSGSSYNEQFF. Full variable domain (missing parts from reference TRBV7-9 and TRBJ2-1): DTGVSQNPRHKITKRGQNVTFRCDPISEHNRLYWYRQTLGQGPEFLTYFQNEAQLEKSRLLSDRFSAERPKGSFSTLEIQRTEQGDSAMYLCASSFPSMSGSSYNEQFFGPGTRLTVL.

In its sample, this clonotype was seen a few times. The CDR3 spells CASALAPETDTQYF. CDR3 sequence (DNA): TGTGCCAGCGCACTAGCGCCAGAAACAGATACGCAGTATTTT. This chain joins TRBV19 and TRBJ2-3; TRBD2 aligns across 7 bases. The V gene end was trimmed by 9 bases and the J gene end by 3 bases; junction bases not matched to a gene: 9. Germline V gene sequence: CDR1 LNHDA, CDR2 SQIVND (reference sequence). This CDR3 spans 14 amino acids.

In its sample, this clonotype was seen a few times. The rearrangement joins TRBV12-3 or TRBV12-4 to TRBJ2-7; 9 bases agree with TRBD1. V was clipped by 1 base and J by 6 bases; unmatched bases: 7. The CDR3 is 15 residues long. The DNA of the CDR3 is TGTGCCAGCAGTTTAGGACAGGGGGTTACGGGCGAGCAGTACTTC. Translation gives CASSLGQGVTGEQYF.

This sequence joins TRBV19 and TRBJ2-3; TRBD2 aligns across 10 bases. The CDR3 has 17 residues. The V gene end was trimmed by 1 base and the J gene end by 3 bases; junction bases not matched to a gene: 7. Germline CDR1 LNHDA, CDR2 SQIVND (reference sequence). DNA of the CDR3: TGTGCCAGTAGTATAGGTAGCGGGGGGCCCCGGACAGATACGCAGTATTTT. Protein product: CASSIGSGGPRTDTQYF.

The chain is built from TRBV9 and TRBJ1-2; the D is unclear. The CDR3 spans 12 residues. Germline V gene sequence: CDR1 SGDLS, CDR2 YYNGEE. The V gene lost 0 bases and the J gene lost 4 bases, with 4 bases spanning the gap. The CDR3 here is CASSVDFYGYTF. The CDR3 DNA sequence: TGTGCCAGCAGCGTAGATTTCTATGGCTACACCTTC.

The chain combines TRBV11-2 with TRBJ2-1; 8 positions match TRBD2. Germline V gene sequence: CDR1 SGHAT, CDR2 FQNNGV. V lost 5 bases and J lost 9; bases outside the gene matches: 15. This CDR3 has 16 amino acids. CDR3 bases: TGTGCCAGCAGCGACGGGGGACCAGCGGGAGTGGGTGAGCAGTTCTTC. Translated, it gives CASSDGGPAGVGEQFF.

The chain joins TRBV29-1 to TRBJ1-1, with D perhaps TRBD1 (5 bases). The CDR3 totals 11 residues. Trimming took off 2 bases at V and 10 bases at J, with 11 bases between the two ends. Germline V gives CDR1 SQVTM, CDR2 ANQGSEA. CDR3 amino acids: CSVEQGGGAFF. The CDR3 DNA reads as TGCAGCGTTGAACAGGGTGGAGGAGCTTTCTTT. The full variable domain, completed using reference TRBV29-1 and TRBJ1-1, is SAVISQKPSRDICQRGTSLTIQCQVDSQVTMMFWYRQQPGQSLTLIATANQGSEATYESGFVIDKFPISRPNLTFSTLTVSNMSPEDSSIYLCSVEQGGGAFFGQGTRLTVV.

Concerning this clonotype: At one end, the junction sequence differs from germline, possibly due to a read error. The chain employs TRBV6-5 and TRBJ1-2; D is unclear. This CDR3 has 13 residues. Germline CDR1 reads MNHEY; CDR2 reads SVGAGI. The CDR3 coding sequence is TGTGCCAGCAGTTACTCAAGTGGCTATGACTACACCTTC. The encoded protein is CASSYSSGYDYTF.

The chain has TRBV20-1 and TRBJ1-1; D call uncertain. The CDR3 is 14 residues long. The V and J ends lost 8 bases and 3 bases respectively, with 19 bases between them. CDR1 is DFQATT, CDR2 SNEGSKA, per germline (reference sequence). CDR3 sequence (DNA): TGCAGTCCCCGAGATGGAATTCGGTACACTGAAGCTTTCTTT. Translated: CSPRDGIRYTEAFF.